These 26 T cell receptor beta chains originate from one sample sequenced in a study of T cells in Graves' hyperthyroidism and ophthalmopathy. Using RNA transcripts as the source, TCR beta CDR3 regions were amplified. The HTBI primer set drove a first-round RT-PCR of the TCR CDR3. TCRdb called the multiplex PCR reads again in MiXCR, with one record for every CDR3 protein. The sample lists approximately 350,000 distinct CDR3 sequences, around 15% seen once, with roughly 19% in the top ten. Sequenced material: blood. These receptors all come from a woman aged 55-70 years with Graves' ophthalmopathy.

At least ten counts were recorded for this clonotype. The chain couples TRBV6-1 to TRBJ1-2, with D possibly matching TRBD1 (5 bases). Trimming removed 5 bases at V and 6 bases at J, with 22 bases between. This CDR3 has 16 amino acids. In germline, CDR1 is MNHNS, CDR2 SASEGT. CDR3 sequence reads: CASSRARGKRGDGYTF. In DNA form, the CDR3 reads TGTGCCAGCAGTCGCGCCCGGGGGAAGAGAGGGGATGGCTACACCTTC.

The chain has TRBV5-8 and TRBJ2-2; 10 bases fit TRBD2. From germline, CDR1 is SGHTS and CDR2 YDEGEE. The CDR3 sequence is 18 residues long. V lost 3 bases and J lost 1; bases outside the gene matches: 9. This CDR3 is CASSWGPSGSQNTGELFF. The DNA of the CDR3 is TGTGCCAGCAGCTGGGGACCTAGCGGGAGTCAGAACACCGGGGAGCTGTTTTTT.

There are many counts of this clonotype. The chain uses TRBV30 and TRBJ1-5; 9 bases map to TRBD1. Trimming took 3 bases from V and 6 from J; bases not matched to a gene: 12. CDR1 is GTSNPN and CDR2 is SVGIG in the germline V gene (reference sequence). The CDR3 runs 16 residues. The CDR3 is CAWSKGTGGVGQPQHF. CDR3 in DNA: TGTGCCTGGAGCAAAGGAACAGGGGGCGTAGGTCAGCCCCAGCATTTT.

This clonotype was seen only a few times. The chain links TRBV7-9 to TRBJ2-3, with D possibly matching TRBD2 (6 bases). In germline, CDR1 is SEHNR, CDR2 FQNEAQ (reference sequence). V lost 3 bases, J lost 1 base, and 11 bases lay in between. CDR3 length: 15 residues. The CDR3 sequence is CASSLIGSGTDTQYF. The CDR3, as DNA: TGTGCCAGCAGCTTGATCGGGAGCGGCACAGATACGCAGTATTTT.

This clonotype was seen repeatedly, ten times or more. The chain links TRBV5-1 to TRBJ2-2; weak D call: TRBD2 (6 bases). This CDR3 is 16 amino acids long. The V gene lost 4 bases and the J gene lost 7 bases, with 20 bases spanning the gap. Germline V gives CDR1 SGHRS, CDR2 YFSETQ. The CDR3 loop reads CASSRNGGTGSGELFF. In DNA form, the CDR3 reads TGCGCCAGCAGCCGGAACGGAGGGACTGGTAGCGGGGAGCTGTTTTTT.

On this clonotype: At one end the junction does not follow the germline gene, possibly because of a read error. The chain carries TRBV7-2 and TRBJ2-3; D call uncertain. This CDR3 spans 11 amino acids. Per germline, CDR1 SGHTA and CDR2 FQGNSA. CDR3 in DNA: TGTGCCAACAGCTTCACAGATACGCAGTATTTT. It codes for CANSFTDTQYF.

This chain links TRBV5-1 with TRBJ2-1; D possibly corresponds to TRBD1 (7 bases). Germline V lookup: CDR1 SGHRS, CDR2 YFSETQ. The length of the CDR3 is 14 residues. Trimming pared 4 bases from V and 4 bases from J, leaving 12 bases between. Here the CDR3 reads CASSRAGGYNEQFF. CDR3 sequence (DNA): TGCGCCAGCAGCAGGGCAGGGGGGTACAATGAGCAGTTCTTC. Complete variable domain (other parts from reference TRBV5-1 and TRBJ2-1): KAGVTQTPRYLIKTRGQQVTLSCSPISGHRSVSWYQQTPGQGLQFLFEYFSETQRNKGNFPGRFSGRQFSNSRSEMNVSTLELGDSALYLCASSRAGGYNEQFFGPGTRLTVL.

The chain carries TRBV5-1 and TRBJ1-4, with D unclear. This CDR3 is 12 amino acids long. Looked up from germline, CDR1 is SGHRS and CDR2 is YFSETQ. Trimming took off 4 bases at V and 7 bases at J, with 8 bases between the two ends. The CDR3 bases are TGCGCCAGCAGCAACCTTACTGAAAAACTGTTTTTT. Its protein product is CASSNLTEKLFF.

This clonotype has at least ten counts. V gene TRBV2 combines with J gene TRBJ2-3, with 9 bases aligning to TRBD2. V was pared by 4 bases and J by 4 bases, with 6 bases of the junction left unmatched. Germline V lookup: CDR1 SNHLY, CDR2 FYNNEI. CDR3 length equals 15 residues. The CDR3 here is CASSAASGKADTQYF. The CDR3, as DNA: TGTGCCAGCAGTGCCGCTAGCGGGAAGGCAGATACGCAGTATTTT.

This clonotype was counted between two and nine times. The chain joins TRBV27 to TRBJ2-6; D unresolved. The CDR3 sequence is 13 residues long. Germline assignment: CDR1 MNHEY and CDR2 SMNVEV (reference sequence). V lost 3 bases to trimming and J lost 4 bases, with 4 bases between them. The CDR3 sequence: CASSLQGANVLTF. As DNA, the CDR3 is TGTGCCAGCAGTTTGCAAGGGGCCAACGTCCTGACTTTC.

As to this clonotype: A single base separates this from a much larger clone, so it may be a read error. The rearrangement joins TRBV2 to TRBJ1-2, with D perhaps matching TRBD1 (6 bases). Germline V gene data show CDR1 as SNHLY and CDR2 as FYNNEI. The CDR3 is made up of 13 amino acids. DNA for the CDR3: TGTGCCGGCAGACCCGACAGGAACTATGGCTACACCTTC. Translated, it gives CAGRPDRNYGYTF. The full variable domain, its missing parts supplied by reference TRBV2 and TRBJ1-2, is EPEVTQTPSHQVTQMGQEVILRCVPISNHLYFYWYRQILGQKVEFLVSFYNNEISEKSEIFDDQFSVERPDGSNFTLKIRSTKLEDSAMYFCAGRPDRNYGYTFGSGTRLTVV.

This clonotype was counted only a few times. J is TRBJ2-7 and V is TRBV6-1, with a possible D match to TRBD2 (5 bases). V lost 5 bases, J lost 6 bases, and 20 bases lay in between. The CDR3 runs to 15 residues. Germline V lookup: CDR1 MNHNS, CDR2 SASEGT. CDR3 bases: TGTGCCAGCAGTTTTGGAGCTAGCAGGATGGGCGAGCAGTACTTC. Translating it yields CASSFGASRMGEQYF.

Many counts were recorded for this clonotype. The chain employs TRBV20-1 and TRBJ2-4, with D perhaps matching TRBD2 (5 bases). Trimming shortened V by 3 bases and J by 1 base, and 10 bases separated the two germline ends. CDR1 DFQATT and CDR2 SNEGSKA come from the germline V gene (reference sequence). The CDR3 has 14 amino acids. CDR3 protein: CSAREEWAKNIQYF. CDR3 DNA sequence: TGCAGTGCTAGGGAGGAGTGGGCCAAAAACATTCAGTACTTC.

The rearrangement links TRBV28 to TRBJ1-4; D remains ambiguous. From germline, CDR1 is MDHEN and CDR2 SYDVKM. The CDR3 is made up of 15 amino acids. V lost 2 bases and J 0 bases, leaving 7 bases between the germline ends. CDR3 amino acids: CASSLQYATNEKLFF. CDR3 nucleotides: TGTGCCAGCAGTTTACAGTATGCAACTAATGAAAAACTGTTTTTT.

Many counts were recorded for this clonotype. J is TRBJ2-1 and V is TRBV20-1, with D possibly TRBD1 on 6 matching bases. Germline V gene sequence: CDR1 DFQATT, CDR2 SNEGSKA (reference sequence). This CDR3 has 16 residues. V was pared by 5 bases and J by 0 bases, with 17 bases between. CDR3 loop: CSAESQGISSYNEQFF. DNA for the CDR3: TGCAGTGCTGAATCTCAGGGGATAAGCTCCTACAATGAGCAGTTCTTC.

Only a few counts were recorded for this clonotype. The rearrangement joins TRBV12-3 or TRBV12-4 to TRBJ2-5; 16 bases align to TRBD2. This CDR3 spans 16 amino acids. V was clipped by 6 bases and J by 2 bases; unmatched bases: 3. As DNA, the CDR3 is TGTGCCAGCAGAAGGGGACTAGCGGGAGGGCAAGAGACCCAGTACTTC. Its translation is CASRRGLAGGQETQYF.

This clonotype came up many times. The rearrangement uses TRBV4-1 and TRBJ2-5; 8 bases match TRBD2. The CDR3 is 16 amino acids. Germline trimming cut 2 bases from V and 2 bases from J; bases unmatched to any gene: 7. Per germline, CDR1 MGHRA and CDR2 YSYEKL. The CDR3 nucleotides are TGCGCCAGCAGCCAATGGCGGGAGGCCCTGCAAGAGACCCAGTACTTC. This gives the protein CASSQWREALQETQYF.

In this sample, this clonotype turned up many times. The chain uses TRBV7-9 and TRBJ2-7; the D is unclear. The germline V gene has CDR1 SEHNR and CDR2 FQNEAQ (reference sequence). The length of the CDR3 is 14 residues. Trimming cost V 4 bases and J 0 bases, with 10 bases left between them. This CDR3 is CASSSRSGSYEQYF. DNA of the CDR3: TGTGCCAGCAGCTCCCGGTCGGGCTCCTACGAGCAGTACTTC.

In nucleotides, the CDR3 is TGTGCCAGTACTCCGGGACAGGGTCCCGCGGCTGAAGCTTTCTTT. Translating it yields CASTPGQGPAAEAFF. The J gene is TRBJ1-1, the V gene TRBV2, with 9 bases that match TRBD1. V lost 9 bases, J lost 6 bases, and 14 bases stayed unmatched. CDR1 is SNHLY, CDR2 FYNNEI, per germline. The CDR3 loop spans 15 amino acids.

The table lists this clonotype with many counts. Here the CDR3 reads CASRARGAGFNEKLFF. CDR3 nucleotides: TGTGCCAGCAGAGCCAGGGGGGCCGGTTTTAATGAAAAACTGTTTTTT. The chain links TRBV3-1 to TRBJ1-4, with 7 bases fitting TRBD1. The germline CDR1 and CDR2 sequences are LGHDT and YNNKEL (reference sequence). The CDR3 sequence is 16 residues long. V shed 6 bases, J shed 4 bases, and the junction held 11 bases outside the gene matches.

This clonotype was observed a handful of times. The J gene is TRBJ2-7, the V gene TRBV10-3; 7 bases map to TRBD1. The CDR3 has 13 amino acids. Germline V gives CDR1 ENHRY, CDR2 SYGVKD. V trimming: 8 bases; J trimming: 5 bases; junction bases outside the gene matches: 9. The CDR3 loop is CAIRRDSENEQYF. The CDR3 DNA sequence: TGTGCCATCCGCCGGGACAGTGAGAACGAGCAGTACTTC.

This clonotype was observed at least ten times. The V and J genes are TRBV7-8 and TRBJ1-5; TRBD1 might be the D (6 bases). Germline loops: CDR1 SGHVS, CDR2 FQNEAQ. The CDR3 is 18 residues long. With 1 base removed from V and 2 bases from J, the gap between germline ends came to 18 bases. This CDR3 is CASSLVAPPQGRNQPQHF. The CDR3 nucleotides are TGTGCCAGCAGCTTAGTAGCCCCTCCACAGGGTCGCAATCAGCCCCAGCATTTT.

The rearrangement links TRBV10-1 to TRBJ1-5, with 7 bases identical to TRBD1. Germline assignment: CDR1 WNHNN and CDR2 SYGVQD (reference sequence). The length of the CDR3 is 15 residues. V lost 7 bases and J lost 5; bases outside the gene matches: 11. The CDR3 region has the DNA TGCGCCAGCACTTCGGACAGGAGGGAACATCAGCCCCAGCATTTT. It encodes CASTSDRREHQPQHF.

This clonotype has ten or more counts. V is TRBV2 and J is TRBJ1-1, with 8 bases fitting TRBD1. CDR1 and CDR2 (germline): SNHLY, FYNNEI. CDR3 length: 13 residues. The junction had 2 bases not matched to a gene; V was cut back by 5 bases and J by 3 bases. The CDR3 protein is CASSTQGDTEAFF. CDR3 nucleotide sequence: TGTGCCAGCAGTACACAGGGGGACACTGAAGCTTTCTTT. The full variable domain, rest sourced from reference TRBV2 and TRBJ1-1, is EPEVTQTPSHQVTQMGQEVILRCVPISNHLYFYWYRQILGQKVEFLVSFYNNEISEKSEIFDDQFSVERPDGSNFTLKIRSTKLEDSAMYFCASSTQGDTEAFFGQGTRLTVV.

This clonotype was detected many times. V is TRBV5-4 and J is TRBJ1-4, with D possibly matching TRBD1 (5 bases). The CDR3 is 13 amino acids. Trimming took off 0 bases at V and 8 bases at J, with 8 bases between the two ends. Per the germline V gene, CDR1 is SGHNT and CDR2 is YYREEE (reference sequence). For the CDR3, the DNA is TGTGCCAGCAGCTTGGACAGGAGAGAAAAACTGTTTTTT. This sequence encodes CASSLDRREKLFF.

In its sample, this clonotype was seen many times. The J gene is TRBJ2-5, the V gene TRBV3-1, with TRBD2 matching 9 bases. With 6 bases clipped from V and 3 bases from J, the junction kept 5 bases outside the gene matches. Germline-derived CDR1 and CDR2 are LGHDT and YNNKEL (reference sequence). CDR3 length: 14 amino acids. DNA for the CDR3: TGTGCCAGCAGTTTAGCGGGAGAGAAAGAGACCCAGTACTTC. Translating gives CASSLAGEKETQYF.